Each of the 20 T cell receptor beta chains below was sequenced from the same sample in a study of blood T cell repertoires in COVID-19 (dated by TCRdb to about 2020). Library preparation used the immunoSEQ multiplex PCR assay. Held by TCRdb, this immuneACCESS table contains in-frame sequences only and omits some clones. Under half of the omission traces to an unresolved V gene where checked; the cause of the rest is unknown. The sample table contains under 300,000 clones; only one count was recorded for approximately 80% of them. Approximately 4% of the sample is taken by the ten largest. Material for sequencing was peripheral blood. These receptors came from a woman aged 40 to 50 with active or convalescent COVID-19.

V and J are TRBV29-1 and TRBJ2-6; D uncertain. Trimming removed 4 bases at V and 0 bases at J, with 7 bases between. The CDR3 covers 14 residues. In germline, CDR1 is SQVTM, CDR2 ANQGSEA. CDR3 nucleotide sequence: TGCAGCGTTGGAGGCAGCTCTGGGGCCAACGTCCTGACTTTC. It specifies CSVGGSSGANVLTF.

The V and J genes are TRBV9 and TRBJ1-3, with 9 bases fitting TRBD1. Per germline, CDR1 SGDLS and CDR2 YYNGEE. The junction had 7 bases not matched to a gene; V was cut back by 0 bases and J by 3 bases. There are 17 residues in the CDR3. The DNA for the CDR3 is TGTGCCAGCAGCGTAGTGGACAGGGGTCATCTTGGAAACACCATATATTTT. Translated, it gives CASSVVDRGHLGNTIYF.

This clone turned up a few times. The J gene is TRBJ1-5, the V gene TRBV6-5; D gene unclear. Germline V gives CDR1 MNHEY, CDR2 SVGAGI. The CDR3 length is 15 residues. The V gene lost 0 bases and the J gene lost 1 base, with 7 bases spanning the gap. CDR3 in DNA: TGTGCCAGCAGTTACTCGAGGAGGAGCAATCAGCCCCAGCATTTT. It is translated as CASSYSRRSNQPQHF.

V usage is TRBV5-1 and J usage is TRBJ1-5; a weak D match, TRBD1 (5 bases). This CDR3 contains 13 residues. Germline V gene lookup returns CDR1 SGHRS and CDR2 YFSETQ. Trimming cost V 0 bases and J 6 bases, with 7 bases left between them. The CDR3 spells CASSLGQGQPQHF. CDR3 nucleotides: TGCGCCAGCAGCTTGGGCCAGGGTCAGCCCCAGCATTTT.

As concerns this clone: Different DNA sequences within this sample yield the same CDR3. The V call is TRBV2, the J call TRBJ1-1, with TRBD1 matching over 9 bases. The CDR3 covers 14 residues. The germline gives CDR1 SNHLY, CDR2 FYNNEI. J gave up 1 base and V 6 bases, and 3 bases lay outside the gene matches. CDR3 DNA sequence: TGTGCCAGCAGCGTGACAGGGGGGAACACTGAAGCTTTCTTT. This gives the protein CASSVTGGNTEAFF.

The CDR3 loop is CASSVPGLARHTQYF. In DNA form, the CDR3 reads TGTGCCAGCAGCGTTCCGGGACTAGCTAGACATACGCAGTATTTT. The V call is TRBV2, the J call TRBJ2-3, with 9 bases aligning to TRBD2. The CDR3 extends over 15 amino acids. V lost 6 bases and J lost 7; bases outside the gene matches: 11. CDR1 SNHLY and CDR2 FYNNEI come from the germline V gene.

The chain employs TRBV19 and TRBJ1-2; D not resolved. V lost 7 bases, J lost 8 bases, and 17 bases lay in between. The germline V gene has CDR1 LNHDA and CDR2 SQIVND (reference sequence). CDR3 length: 13 residues. The CDR3 loop reads CASKRTGEVGYTF. The CDR3, as DNA: TGTGCCAGTAAGCGGACGGGTGAAGTGGGCTACACCTTC.

The chain carries TRBV9 and TRBJ1-1, with D uncertain. Trimming removed 0 bases from V and 6 bases from J, with 12 bases in between. The germline V gene has CDR1 SGDLS and CDR2 YYNGEE. The CDR3 has 14 amino acids. The CDR3 coding sequence is TGTGCCAGCAGCGTAGCTGAGTCGAGGGCTGAAGCTTTCTTT. It is translated as CASSVAESRAEAFF.

The chain carries TRBV5-1 and TRBJ1-3; D remains ambiguous. V lost 0 bases, J lost 0 bases, and 10 bases lay in between. This CDR3 has 16 amino acids. Looked up from germline, CDR1 is SGHRS and CDR2 is YFSETQ. The CDR3 is CASSLERGSSGNTIYF. CDR3 nucleotide sequence: TGCGCCAGCAGCTTGGAACGAGGAAGCTCTGGAAACACCATATATTTT.

The J gene is TRBJ1-2, the V gene TRBV6-1; D gene ambiguous. The CDR3 is made up of 13 amino acids. V was trimmed by 1 base and J by 3 bases, leaving 6 bases between them. CDR1 MNHNS and CDR2 SASEGT come from the germline V gene. The CDR3 spells CASSEVGDYGYTF. As DNA, the CDR3 is TGTGCCAGCAGTGAAGTAGGAGACTATGGCTACACCTTC.

This chain links TRBV2 with TRBJ1-1, with unresolved D. CDR3 length: 14 amino acids. Germline values: CDR1 SNHLY, CDR2 FYNNEI. V shed 6 bases and J shed 1 base, with 12 bases lying between them. The chain's CDR3 is CASSPLAGNTEAFF. DNA of the CDR3: TGTGCCAGCAGCCCTCTCGCAGGGAACACTGAAGCTTTCTTT.

The rearrangement links TRBV9 to TRBJ2-2, with TRBD2 matching 11 bases. Germline CDR1 reads SGDLS; CDR2 reads YYNGEE. The V segment lost 1 base and the J segment 6 bases; nucleotides outside the gene matches: 5. CDR3 length: 16 amino acids. CDR3 bases: TGTGCCAGCAGCGTATTATTAGCGGGGGGGCCCGGGGAGCTGTTTTTT. This gives the protein CASSVLLAGGPGELFF.

The V gene is TRBV6-5, the J gene TRBJ2-5; the match to TRBD2 covers 10 bases. The V gene's germline CDR1 is MNHEY and CDR2 SVGAGI. The CDR3 length is 15 residues. V was pared by 5 bases and J by 6 bases, with 9 bases of the junction left unmatched. CDR3 protein: CASSLQSGGEKTQYF. Written as DNA, the CDR3 is TGTGCCAGCAGTCTCCAAAGCGGGGGGGAAAAGACCCAGTACTTC.

V is TRBV5-1 and J is TRBJ2-5; 9 nucleotides match TRBD1. The CDR3 is 16 residues long. J lost 6 bases, V lost 0 bases, and 9 bases had no gene match. Germline assignment: CDR1 SGHRS and CDR2 YFSETQ. The chain's CDR3 is CASSLAYRGREKTQYF. The DNA of the CDR3 is TGCGCCAGCAGCTTGGCTTACAGGGGGCGCGAAAAGACCCAGTACTTC.

V and J are TRBV28 and TRBJ1-6; D remains ambiguous. Trimming stripped 5 bases from V and 9 bases from J, with 23 bases between. Germline CDR1 is MDHEN and CDR2 is SYDVKM. The length of the CDR3 is 17 residues. CDR3 DNA sequence: TGTGCCAGCAGTCCCCGGGGAGGTCCCGATCCTTCTTCACCCCTCCACTTT. Its translation is CASSPRGGPDPSSPLHF.

This clone is a singleton in its sample. This chain links TRBV28 with TRBJ1-2; TRBD1 matches 10 bases. The CDR3 covers 19 residues. Trimming took 6 bases from V and 5 from J; bases not matched to a gene: 21. The V gene's germline CDR1 is MDHEN and CDR2 SYDVKM. CDR3 bases: TGTGCCAGCAGCTCATCCACCGGGACAGGGGATGCAAGCCCATATGGCTACACCTTC. Its translation is CASSSSTGTGDASPYGYTF.

The chain is built from TRBV28 and TRBJ1-4; 11 bases fit TRBD1. CDR3 length: 15 amino acids. Germline V gives CDR1 MDHEN, CDR2 SYDVKM. Trimming at V came to 6 bases and at J to 8 bases, leaving 8 bases not matched to a gene. The CDR3 bases are TGTGCCAGCAGAACTAGGACAGGGGGCGTAGAAAAACTGTTTTTT. This encodes CASRTRTGGVEKLFF. Full variable domain (missing parts from reference TRBV28 and TRBJ1-4): DVKVTQSSRYLVKRTGEKVFLECVQDMDHENMFWYRQDPGLGLRLIYFSYDVKMKEKGDIPEGYSVSREKKERFSLILESASTNQTSMYLCASRTRTGGVEKLFFGSGTQLSVL.

The chain carries TRBV7-8 and TRBJ2-5; a possible D gene is TRBD1 (5 bases). CDR3 size: 14 residues. The V end lost 1 base, the J end lost 2 bases, and 8 bases lay between the germline ends. Germline V gene sequence: CDR1 SGHVS, CDR2 FQNEAQ. CDR3 DNA: TGTGCCAGCAGCTTAGGACAGCAACAAGAGACCCAGTACTTC. Its protein product is CASSLGQQQETQYF.

This clone has just a few counts. J is TRBJ2-3 and V is TRBV2; TRBD1 agrees at 8 bases. J lost 1 base, V lost 6 bases, and 6 bases had no gene match. Germline V gene data show CDR1 as SNHLY and CDR2 as FYNNEI. The CDR3 has 15 residues. The CDR3 region has the DNA TGTGCCAGCAGGGTCCCGGGACAGGGCACAGATACGCAGTATTTT. As protein: CASRVPGQGTDTQYF.

The rearrangement links TRBV6-5 to TRBJ1-1, with D hard to call. Trimming pared 6 bases from V and 7 bases from J, leaving 15 bases between. Germline V lookup: CDR1 MNHEY, CDR2 SVGAGI. CDR3 length equals 13 residues. CDR3 coding DNA: TGTGCCAGCAGGGGCCCCCCCGGCCGTGAAGCTTTCTTT. It encodes CASRGPPGREAFF.